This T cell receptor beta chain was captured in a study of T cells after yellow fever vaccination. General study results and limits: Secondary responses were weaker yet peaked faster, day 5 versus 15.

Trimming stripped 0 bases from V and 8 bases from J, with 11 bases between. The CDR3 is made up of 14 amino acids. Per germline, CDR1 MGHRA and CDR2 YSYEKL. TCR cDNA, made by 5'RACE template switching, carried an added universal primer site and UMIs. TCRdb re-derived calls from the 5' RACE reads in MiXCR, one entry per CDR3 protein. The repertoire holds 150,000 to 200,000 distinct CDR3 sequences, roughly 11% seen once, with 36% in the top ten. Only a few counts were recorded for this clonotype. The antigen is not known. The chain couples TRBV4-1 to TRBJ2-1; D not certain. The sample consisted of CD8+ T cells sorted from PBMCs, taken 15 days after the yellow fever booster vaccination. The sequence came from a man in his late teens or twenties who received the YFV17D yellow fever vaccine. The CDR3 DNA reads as TGCGCCAGCAGCCAAGAAAAGGGTAGAGATGAGCAGTTCTTC. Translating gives CASSQEKGRDEQFF.